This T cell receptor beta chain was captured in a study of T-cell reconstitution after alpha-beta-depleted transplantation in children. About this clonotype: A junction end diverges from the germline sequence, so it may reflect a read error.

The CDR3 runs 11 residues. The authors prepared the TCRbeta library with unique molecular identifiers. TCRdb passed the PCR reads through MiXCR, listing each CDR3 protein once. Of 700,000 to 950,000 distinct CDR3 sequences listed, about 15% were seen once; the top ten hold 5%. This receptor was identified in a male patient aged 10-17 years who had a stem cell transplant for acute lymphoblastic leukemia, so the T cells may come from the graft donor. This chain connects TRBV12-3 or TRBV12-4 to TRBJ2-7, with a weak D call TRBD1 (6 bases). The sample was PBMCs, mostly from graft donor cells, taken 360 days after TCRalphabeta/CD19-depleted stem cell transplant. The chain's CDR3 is CASSSHRELKF. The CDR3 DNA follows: TGTGCCAGCAGTTCCCACAGGGAATTGAAGTTC.